The 22 T cell receptor beta chains below come from one sample, sequenced in a study of blood T cell repertoires in COVID-19. Some clones are missing from TCRdb's copy, which holds only in-frame ones; the method was immunoSEQ multiplex PCR. The sample holds about 150,000 clones; 85% are singletons and the top ten take 8.3%. The sequenced sample was peripheral blood. The receptors were sampled from a woman aged 60-70 years with COVID-19, enrolled during active disease.

The rearrangement links TRBV5-4 to TRBJ2-2; 9 nucleotides agree with TRBD2. This CDR3 is 15 amino acids long. CDR1 is SGHNT, CDR2 YYREEE, per germline (reference sequence). V dropped 2 bases and J dropped 1; count of bases not matched to a gene: 0. The CDR3 reads CASSFSGGNTGELFF. The CDR3 nucleotides read TGTGCCAGCAGCTTTAGCGGGGGGAACACCGGGGAGCTGTTTTTT.

V gene TRBV3-1 (or the pseudogene TRBV3-2) combines with J gene TRBJ1-6; D uncertain. V lost 0 bases to trimming and J lost 0 bases, with 9 bases between them. CDR1 and CDR2 from the germline V gene are LGHDT and YNNKEL (reference sequence). The CDR3 runs 17 residues. The CDR3 loop is CASSQDWQSSYNSPLHF. The CDR3 coding sequence is TGTGCCAGCAGCCAAGATTGGCAAAGCTCCTATAATTCACCCCTCCACTTT.

The gene calls are TRBV7-3 and TRBJ2-3, with D maybe TRBD2 (6 bases). The V end was cut by 5 bases, the J end by 1 base, with 16 bases between. Germline CDR1 is SGHTA and CDR2 is FQGTGA. This CDR3 comprises 16 residues. The CDR3 sequence is CASSPRAGTRTDTQYF. The CDR3 region has the DNA TGTGCCAGCAGCCCAAGGGCGGGGACCCGCACAGATACGCAGTATTTT.

The chain uses TRBV18 and TRBJ1-6; 9 nucleotides line up with TRBD1. V dropped 1 base and J dropped 7; count of bases not matched to a gene: 5. The V gene's germline CDR1 is KGHSH and CDR2 LQKENI. The CDR3 extends over 16 amino acids. The CDR3 coding sequence is TGTGCCAGCTCACCACTTGCGGACAGGGGCAATTCACCCCTCCACTTT. Protein sequence: CASSPLADRGNSPLHF.

This clone was observed at least ten times. Here the CDR3 reads CASSDPWPSEKLFF. DNA of the CDR3: TGTGCCAGCAGCGATCCGTGGCCTAGTGAAAAACTGTTTTTT. The chain combines TRBV2 with TRBJ1-4, with D uncertain. Germline CDR1 reads SNHLY; CDR2 reads FYNNEI. The V gene lost 6 bases and the J gene lost 7 bases, with 15 bases spanning the gap. The CDR3 is 14 residues long.

V is TRBV5-1 and J is TRBJ2-2, with D uncertain. The CDR3 extends over 14 amino acids. The V gene's germline CDR1 is SGHRS and CDR2 YFSETQ. The V gene lost 1 base and the J gene lost 5 bases, with 9 bases spanning the gap. The CDR3 loop reads CASSLPVGTGELFF. The CDR3, as DNA: TGCGCCAGCAGCTTGCCAGTCGGGACCGGGGAGCTGTTTTTT.

CDR3: CASSLWSSEAFF. Written as DNA, the CDR3 is TGTGCCAGCAGTTTGTGGAGCTCTGAAGCTTTCTTT. The chain combines TRBV12-3 or TRBV12-4 with TRBJ1-1; no clear D. The CDR3 is 12 residues long. The germline V and J ends were trimmed by 3 bases and 6 bases, with 8 bases remaining between them.

V is TRBV5-4 and J is TRBJ2-5; D might be TRBD2 (5 bases). Trimming took 5 bases from V and 0 from J, leaving 11 bases between them. CDR3 length: 14 amino acids. Germline CDR1 SGHNT, CDR2 YYREEE (reference sequence). The CDR3 is CASSLRTDQETQYF. The CDR3 DNA reads as TGTGCCAGCAGTCTCCGGACTGACCAAGAGACCCAGTACTTC.

The chain uses TRBV6-1 and TRBJ1-1, with 8 bases matching TRBD1. After removal of 3 bases from V and 1 base from J, the junction contained 4 bases not matched to a gene. Germline CDR1 is MNHNS and CDR2 is SASEGT. This CDR3 contains 15 residues. For the CDR3, the DNA is TGTGCCAGCAGTGACAGGGGGCTCGGGAACACTGAAGCTTTCTTT. Translated: CASSDRGLGNTEAFF.

The rearrangement joins TRBV5-8 to TRBJ2-4; a possible D gene is TRBD1 (6 bases). Germline loops: CDR1 SGHTS, CDR2 YDEGEE. The CDR3 length is 16 residues. Trimming removed 3 bases from V and 5 bases from J, with 18 bases in between. The CDR3 DNA follows: TGTGCCAGCAGCTCTGGACAGCGAGTTTTGGAAAACATTCAGTACTTC. The encoded protein is CASSSGQRVLENIQYF. Using reference TRBV5-8 and TRBJ2-4 for the parts outside the CDR3, the full variable domain is EAGVTQSPTHLIKTRGQQATLRCSPISGHTSVYWYQQALGLGLQFLLWYDEGEERNRGNFPPRFSGRQFPNYSSELNVNALELEDSALYLCASSSGQRVLENIQYFGAGTRLSVL.

The chain joins TRBV7-2 to TRBJ1-5, with 7 bases fitting TRBD1. V shed 5 bases and J 4 bases; nucleotides not matched to a gene: 5. This CDR3 has 14 residues. Germline V gene data show CDR1 as SGHTA and CDR2 as FQGNSA. The CDR3 nucleotides read TGTGCCAGCAGCCCCCAACAGGGGAATCAGCCCCAGCATTTT. It yields the protein CASSPQQGNQPQHF.

The rearrangement joins TRBV6-5 to TRBJ1-5; weak D call: TRBD1 (6 bases). Trimming pared 2 bases from V and 9 bases from J, leaving 11 bases between. CDR1 is MNHEY and CDR2 is SVGAGI in the germline V gene. CDR3 length equals 13 residues. The CDR3 coding sequence is TGTGCCAGCAGTTACGGTCAGGGGCGGCCCCAGCATTTT. This gives the protein CASSYGQGRPQHF.

The chain has TRBV10-2 and TRBJ1-2, with 8 bases matching TRBD1. V dropped 2 bases and J dropped 7; count of bases not matched to a gene: 12. Germline CDR1 is WSHSY and CDR2 is SAAADI. The CDR3 extends over 16 amino acids. CDR3 nucleotide sequence: TGCGCCAGCAGTGAGACTCTCGGACAGGGTTCGCGTGGCTACACCTTC. It translates to CASSETLGQGSRGYTF.

The CDR3 nucleotides read TGTGCCAGCTCACCGCGATCGTTAGAGGGAAAAGCTTTCTTT. Residues: CASSPRSLEGKAFF. V and J are TRBV18 and TRBJ1-1; D not resolved. This CDR3 comprises 14 residues. V lost 3 bases and J lost 9, with 17 bases in between. CDR1 KGHSH and CDR2 LQKENI come from the germline V gene.

The chain links TRBV6-5 to TRBJ1-2; D call uncertain. CDR3 length: 12 residues. Trimming removed 7 bases from V and 4 bases from J, with 10 bases in between. Germline V CDR1 and CDR2: MNHEY, SVGAGI. In DNA, the CDR3 is TGTGCCAGCACACAGACAACCTATGGCTACACCTTC. Amino acid sequence: CASTQTTYGYTF.

This clone was seen just once. The rearrangement uses TRBV9 and TRBJ2-7, with 8 nucleotides matching TRBD1. The trim removed 0 bases at V and 5 bases at J, leaving 4 bases unmatched. CDR1 is SGDLS, CDR2 YYNGEE, per germline. This CDR3 spans 14 amino acids. CDR3 sequence: CASSVVGQGHEQYF. For the CDR3, the DNA is TGTGCCAGCAGCGTAGTTGGACAGGGCCACGAGCAGTACTTC.

The chain couples TRBV5-5 to TRBJ2-5; D perhaps matches TRBD1 (6 bases). CDR1 SGHKS and CDR2 YYEKEE come from the germline V gene (reference sequence). V was shortened by 1 base and J by 5 bases, with 18 bases between the two germline ends. CDR3 length: 16 residues. The CDR3 DNA reads TGTGCCAGCAGCTTGCCACTGACAGGATTGGCGGAGACCCAGTACTTC. Its protein is CASSLPLTGLAETQYF.

This clone was observed once. The gene calls are TRBV2 and TRBJ2-7; 7 bases align to TRBD2. Germline V CDR1 and CDR2: SNHLY, FYNNEI. The V gene end was trimmed by 3 bases and the J gene end by 3 bases; junction bases not matched to a gene: 11. The length of the CDR3 is 16 residues. The CDR3 DNA is TGTGCCAGCAGTGACGCATCGGGAGGCCCTAACTACGAGCAGTACTTC. Translating gives CASSDASGGPNYEQYF.

The chain combines TRBV6-5 with TRBJ1-5, with D possibly matching TRBD1 (6 bases). The germline V and J ends were trimmed by 8 bases and 7 bases, with 18 bases remaining between them. The CDR3 has 14 amino acids. Germline V gene lookup returns CDR1 MNHEY and CDR2 SVGAGI. This CDR3 reads CASSGGGARQPQHF. In nucleotides, the CDR3 is TGTGCCAGCTCTGGTGGGGGGGCGCGGCAGCCCCAGCATTTT.

This chain connects TRBV18 to TRBJ1-5; no firm D call. Germline CDR1 is KGHSH and CDR2 is LQKENI. This CDR3 contains 16 residues. V was clipped by 4 bases and J by 0 bases, with 13 bases between them. Here the CDR3 DNA reads TGTGCCAGCTCACTAGGAGGTTCATCTAGCAATCAGCCCCAGCATTTT. Residues: CASSLGGSSSNQPQHF.

This rearrangement joins TRBV10-3 to TRBJ2-3, with TRBD2 matching over 7 bases. The V gene's germline CDR1 is ENHRY and CDR2 SYGVKD. The ends lost 4 bases at V and 1 base at J; junction bases unmatched: 11. There are 17 residues in the CDR3. The CDR3 loop is CAISVASSGQRTDTQYF. The CDR3, as DNA: TGTGCCATCAGTGTAGCCTCTAGCGGCCAACGCACAGATACGCAGTATTTT.

The table lists this clone with a count of one. J is TRBJ1-1 and V is TRBV5-4; 10 nucleotides agree with TRBD1. CDR1 SGHNT and CDR2 YYREEE come from the germline V gene (reference sequence). V lost 6 bases and J lost 4; bases outside the gene matches: 9. The CDR3 extends over 15 amino acids. As DNA, the CDR3 is TGTGCCAGCAACTTCCGACAGGGGGCGGGCACTGAAGCTTTCTTT. Translation: CASNFRQGAGTEAFF.